The 5 T cell receptor beta chains presented below share a single source sample, sequenced in a study of T-cell reconstitution after alpha-beta-depleted transplantation in children. Unique molecular identifiers were used to barcode this TCRbeta library. TCRdb fed the PCR reads into MiXCR, producing one record per CDR3 protein. This table has roughly 220,000 distinct CDR3 sequences, around 8.9% appearing once. The sequencing here drew on PBMCs from the stem cell graft donor, taken from the stem cell graft. These receptors came from a human donor who donated a stem cell graft to a child with SCID.

This clonotype was observed many times. J is TRBJ1-1 and V is TRBV7-2; 8 nucleotides align to TRBD1. Trimming took 5 bases from V and 5 from J; bases not matched to a gene: 4. Germline V gene data show CDR1 as SGHTA and CDR2 as FQGNSA. The CDR3 is 13 amino acids. For the CDR3, the DNA is TGTGCCAGCAGCACACAGGGGGGGACTGAAGCTTTCTTT. Translation gives CASSTQGGTEAFF. Full variable domain (remainder filled in from reference TRBV7-2 and TRBJ1-1): GAGVSQSPSNKVTEKGKDVELRCDPISGHTALYWYRQSLGQGLEFLIYFQGNSAPDKSGLPSDRFSAERTGGSVSTLTIQRTQQEDSAVYLCASSTQGGTEAFFGQGTRLTVV.

This chain uses TRBV20-1 with TRBJ1-5; TRBD1 agrees at 7 bases. This CDR3 is built from 13 residues. Trimming cost V 7 bases and J 7 bases; bases outside gene matches: 10. Germline V gene data show CDR1 as DFQATT and CDR2 as SNEGSKA (reference sequence). This CDR3 is CSVRQGSGQPQHF. CDR3 nucleotide sequence: TGCAGTGTTCGACAGGGTAGCGGACAGCCCCAGCATTTT.

Comments on this clonotype: The junction shows a germline mismatch at one end, possibly a read error. CDR3 sequence (DNA): TGTGCCAGCAGCTTATTAGGTGGGGTCCCCTTGGGCGACTCCTTC. Translating gives CASSLLGGVPLGDSF. The V gene is TRBV7-2, the J gene TRBJ1-2; D is unresolved. Germline CDR1 reads SGHTA; CDR2 reads FQGNSA. The CDR3 sequence is 15 residues long.

The V and J genes are TRBV20-1 and TRBJ1-4; D unclear. The germline gives CDR1 DFQATT, CDR2 SNEGSKA (reference sequence). V gave up 5 bases and J gave up 8 bases, with 15 bases separating them. The CDR3 length is 13 residues. In nucleotides, the CDR3 is TGCAGTGCTCGAAGAACCCCTGGGGAAAAACTGTTTTTT. This encodes CSARRTPGEKLFF.

In regard to this clonotype: This could be a read error, since a much larger clone is one nucleotide away. J is TRBJ2-1 and V is TRBV3-1, with D perhaps given as TRBD1 or TRBD2 (5 bases each). The CDR3 loop spans 15 amino acids. Germline V gives CDR1 LGHDT, CDR2 YNNKEL (reference sequence). With 1 base removed from V and 3 bases from J, the gap between germline ends came to 10 bases. Written as DNA, the CDR3 is TGTGCCAGCAGCCAAGCCGGGACGGGCTACAATGAGCAGTTCTTC. As protein: CASSQAGTGYNEQFF.